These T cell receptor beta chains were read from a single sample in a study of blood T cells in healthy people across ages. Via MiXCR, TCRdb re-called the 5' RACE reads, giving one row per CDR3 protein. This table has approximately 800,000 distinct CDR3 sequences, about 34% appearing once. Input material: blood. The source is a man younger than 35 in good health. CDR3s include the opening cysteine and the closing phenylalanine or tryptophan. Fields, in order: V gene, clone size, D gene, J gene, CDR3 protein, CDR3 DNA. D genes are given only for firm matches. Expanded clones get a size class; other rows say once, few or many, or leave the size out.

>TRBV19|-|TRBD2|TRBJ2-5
CASSPGLAGSYSEQYF
TGTGCCAGTAGCCCAGGACTAGCGGGGTCTTATAGTGAGCAGTACTTC
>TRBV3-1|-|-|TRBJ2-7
CASSQVESGGAHSYEQYF
TGTGCCAGCAGCCAAGTAGAATCGGGCGGGGCACACTCCTACGAGCAGTACTTC
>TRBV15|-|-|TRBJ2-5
CATSRDLTGEETQYF
TGTGCCACCAGCAGAGATCTGACGGGGGAGGAGACCCAGTACTTC
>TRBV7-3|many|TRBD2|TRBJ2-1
CASSLTAGGLNEQFF
TGTGCCAGCAGCTTAACAGCGGGGGGGCTTAATGAGCAGTTCTTC
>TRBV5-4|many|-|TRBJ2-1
CASSSHQNNEQFF
TGTGCCAGCAGCTCGCATCAGAACAATGAGCAGTTCTTC
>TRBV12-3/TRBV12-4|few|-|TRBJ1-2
CASSSGQDATF
TGTGCCAGCAGTTCAGGACAAGATGCCACCTTC
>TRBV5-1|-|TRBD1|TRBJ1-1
CASSFTGAGHLNTEAFF
TGCGCCAGCAGCTTTACAGGGGCGGGTCACTTGAACACTGAAGCTTTCTTT
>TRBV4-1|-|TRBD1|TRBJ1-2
CASSQEPPGQAFGGYTF
TGCGCCAGCAGCCAAGAACCCCCGGGACAGGCTTTTGGTGGCTACACCTTC
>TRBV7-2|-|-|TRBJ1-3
CASSSRGRENTIYF
TGTGCCAGCAGCTCACGGGGGCGGGAAAACACCATATATTTT
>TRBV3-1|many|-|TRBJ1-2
CASSQEDGGPDRLRNYGYTF
TGTGCCAGCAGCCAAGAAGATGGTGGGCCAGATAGACTACGAAACTATGGCTACACCTTC
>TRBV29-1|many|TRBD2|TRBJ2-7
CSVDPPSGDPPTYEQYF
TGCAGCGTTGATCCCCCTAGCGGGGATCCGCCGACCTACGAGCAGTACTTC
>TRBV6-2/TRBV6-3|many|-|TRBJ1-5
CASSQTGDQPQHF
TGTGCCAGCAGTCAGACGGGGGATCAGCCCCAGCATTTT
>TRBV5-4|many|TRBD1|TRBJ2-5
CASSWGQIKQETQYF
TGTGCCAGCAGCTGGGGACAGATCAAGCAAGAGACCCAGTACTTC
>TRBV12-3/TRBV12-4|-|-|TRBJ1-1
CASSLALGVRGAFF
TGTGCCAGCAGTTTAGCGCTAGGGGTCCGGGGAGCTTTCTTT
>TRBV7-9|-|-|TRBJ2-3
CASSPARPDTQYF
TGTGCCAGCAGCCCCGCCCGTCCAGATACGCAGTATTTT
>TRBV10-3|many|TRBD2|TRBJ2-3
CAISRTSGGDTQYF
TGTGCCATCAGTAGGACTAGCGGTGGAGATACGCAGTATTTT
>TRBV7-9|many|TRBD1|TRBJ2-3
CASSSGQGLTDTQYF
TGTGCCAGCAGCTCCGGACAGGGGCTCACAGATACGCAGTATTTT
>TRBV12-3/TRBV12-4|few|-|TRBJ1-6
CASSPAGVTSPLHF
TGTGCCAGCAGTCCCGCCGGGGTCACTTCACCCCTCCACTTT
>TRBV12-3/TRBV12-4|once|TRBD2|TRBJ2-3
CASSPGVAGGLTDTQYF
TGTGCCAGCAGTCCGGGAGTAGCGGGGGGGCTTACCGATACGCAGTATTTT
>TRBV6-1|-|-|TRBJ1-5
CASSHHEDLVNQPQHF
TGTGCCAGCAGTCATCATGAGGACTTGGTGAATCAGCCCCAGCATTTT
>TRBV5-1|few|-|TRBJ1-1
CATRTTGAAYTEAFF
TGCGCCACCAGGACAACCGGGGCCGCCTACACTGAAGCTTTCTTT
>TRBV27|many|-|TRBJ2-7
CATSDEPFSYEQYF
TGTGCCACCTCGGACGAACCCTTCTCCTACGAGCAGTACTTC
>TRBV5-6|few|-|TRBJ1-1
CASSLGRRPMNTEAFF
TGTGCCAGCAGCTTAGGTCGGCGTCCTATGAACACTGAAGCTTTCTTT
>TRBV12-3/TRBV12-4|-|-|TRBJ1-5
CASSPWSGSNQPQHF
TGTGCCAGCAGTCCCTGGTCTGGAAGCAATCAGCCCCAGCATTTT
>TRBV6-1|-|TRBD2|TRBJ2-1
CASSEMAGGRHEQFF
TGTGCCAGCAGTGAAATGGCGGGAGGGCGGCATGAGCAGTTCTTC
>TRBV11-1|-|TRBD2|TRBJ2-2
CASSSLAGGAGELFF
TGTGCCAGCAGCTCACTAGCGGGGGGCGCCGGGGAGCTGTTTTTT
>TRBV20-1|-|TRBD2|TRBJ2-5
CSATASGVQETQYF
TGCAGTGCTACGGCTAGCGGGGTACAAGAGACCCAGTACTTC
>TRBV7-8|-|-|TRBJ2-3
CASSLAVAADTQYF
TGTGCCAGCAGCTTAGCTGTAGCCGCAGATACGCAGTATTTT
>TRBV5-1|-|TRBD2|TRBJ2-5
CASSLELAGAQETQYF
TGCGCCAGCAGCTTGGAACTAGCGGGGGCACAAGAGACCCAGTACTTC
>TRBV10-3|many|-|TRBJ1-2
CAISASDRDNYGYTF
TGTGCCATCAGTGCTTCGGACAGAGATAACTATGGCTACACCTTC
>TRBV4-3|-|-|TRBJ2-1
CASSLFWGLGSYNEQFF
TGCGCCAGCAGCCTCTTTTGGGGGCTAGGCTCCTACAATGAGCAGTTCTTC
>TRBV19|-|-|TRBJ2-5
CASSIRDTYQETQYF
TGTGCCAGTAGTATCCGGGACACCTACCAAGAGACCCAGTACTTC
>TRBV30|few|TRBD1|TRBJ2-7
CAWTQGAPYEQYF
TGTGCCTGGACACAGGGGGCCCCCTACGAGCAGTACTTC